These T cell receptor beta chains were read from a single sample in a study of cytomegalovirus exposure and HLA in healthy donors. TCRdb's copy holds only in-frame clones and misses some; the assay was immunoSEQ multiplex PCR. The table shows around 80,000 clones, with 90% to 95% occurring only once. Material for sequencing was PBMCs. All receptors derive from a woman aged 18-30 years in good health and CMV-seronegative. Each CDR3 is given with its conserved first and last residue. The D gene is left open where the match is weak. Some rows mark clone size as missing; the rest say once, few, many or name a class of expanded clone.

TGTGCCAGTAGTATGGCGACTAGCGGATCCTACGAGCAGTACTTC	CASSMATSGSYEQYF	TRBD2	NA	TRBV19	TRBJ2-7
TGCGCCAGCAGCAAATTTTACTTCACAGGTGCCGTGAACACCTTC	CASSKFYFTGAVNTF	NA	NA	TRBV4-1	TRBJ1-2
TGCGCCAGCCGGAGGGGACAGGGTGGTTCAGGGGAGACCCAGTACTTC	CASRRGQGGSGETQYF	TRBD1	NA	TRBV5-1	TRBJ2-5
TGTGCCAGCAGGAAGTGGGGGGGGGATACGCAGTATTTT	CASRKWGGDTQYF	TRBD2	NA	TRBV27	TRBJ2-3
TGTGCCAGCAGCGTGGACAGGGGGCACTTCTACGAGCAGTACTTC	CASSVDRGHFYEQYF	TRBD1	NA	TRBV5-4	TRBJ2-7
TGCGCCAGCAGCCATTACACAGGGGGCACCTACGAGCAGTACTTC	CASSHYTGGTYEQYF	TRBD1	NA	TRBV4-1	TRBJ2-7
TGTGCCAGCAGTGACTGGGCTAGCGGAAGCACAGATACGCAGTATTTT	CASSDWASGSTDTQYF	TRBD2	NA	TRBV6-4	TRBJ2-3
TGTGCCAGCAGTGCGACAATTACCTACGAGCAGTACTTC	CASSATITYEQYF	NA	NA	TRBV27	TRBJ2-7
TGTGCCAGCAGTTACGTCGGGAGTGGGGCCGGGGAGCTGTTTTTT	CASSYVGSGAGELFF	NA	NA	TRBV6-5	TRBJ2-2
TGCGCCAGCAGCCTGATTGGCGGGAGGATTACAGATACGCAGTATTTT	CASSLIGGRITDTQYF	TRBD2	once	TRBV4-1	TRBJ2-3
TGTGCCAGCAGTTTATTCGGGCTAGCGGGAGGTGAAGGCACAGATACGCAGTATTTT	CASSLFGLAGGEGTDTQYF	TRBD2	NA	TRBV27	TRBJ2-3
TGTGCCAGCAGCGATTACGGACTAGACTCGAACACCGGGGAGCTGTTTTTT	CASSDYGLDSNTGELFF	TRBD2	many	TRBV27	TRBJ2-2